The 2 T cell receptor beta chains below all came from one sample that was sequenced in a study of cytomegalovirus exposure and HLA in healthy donors (dated by TCRdb to about 2017). The library relied on the immunoSEQ multiplex PCR assay. For the multiplex PCR, a mixture combining 60 forward primers for TCR Vbeta segments and 13 reverse primers for TCR Jbeta segments was used. This is the immuneACCESS table as TCRdb keeps it, with only in-frame sequences that have V and J called. A part of the clones is gone; compared with another copy, unresolved V genes explain less than half, and the rest is unexplained. This sample has some 180,000 clones in its table, and roughly 73% of those were observed once. The ten largest clones take up about 1.7% of the sample. Sample: PBMCs. The receptor set was obtained from a woman under 40 in good health and CMV-seronegative.

The chain uses TRBV11-2 and TRBJ2-2, with 9 bases that match TRBD2. The CDR3 has 14 residues. Trimming removed 4 bases from V and 6 bases from J; junction bases left unmatched: 3. CDR1 is SGHAT, CDR2 FQNNGV, per germline. CDR3 nucleotide sequence: TGTGCCAGCAGCTCCTTAGCGGGAGCCGGGGAGCTGTTTTTT. Its translation is CASSSLAGAGELFF.

This clone has only a few counts. The chain joins TRBV4-1 to TRBJ2-7; 11 bases match TRBD2. Germline CDR1 is MGHRA and CDR2 is YSYEKL. The V segment lost 4 bases and the J segment 3 bases; nucleotides outside the gene matches: 2. The CDR3 is 14 amino acids. The CDR3 DNA reads TGCGCCAGCAGCCGGGGACTAGCGGACTACGAGCAGTACTTC. Its protein product is CASSRGLADYEQYF.